This TCR beta chain stems from a study of shared clonotypes between healthy human individuals. Study context: Each donor contributed plates that comprised three CD4 naive, three CD4 memory, two CD8 naive and one CD8 memory.

Study results and caveats: Clonotypes shared by all four sorted-subset donors had higher generation probabilities than non-shared clonotypes.

V lost 7 bases and J lost 2, with 11 bases in between. There are 14 residues in the CDR3. Germline CDR1 is SNHLY and CDR2 is FYNNEI. For this clone: Its antigen is not known.

The naive CD8 fraction comprised CD45RO-negative cells positively selected for CCR7 and excluded terminally differentiated effector memory CD45RA+ cells. Every donor was a Caucasian adult from Nashville, Tennessee. The protocol was immunoSEQ multiplex PCR, while the TCRdb copy is restricted to in-frame clones and leaves out a portion. Here the sample spans 800,000 or so clones, 96% being singletons. The V gene is TRBV2, the J gene TRBJ2-2; D is undetermined. The receptor was derived from a man aged 25-40 years in good health. Specimen: naive CD8+ T cells sorted from blood. In DNA, the CDR3 is TGTGCCAGCATTTTCGCCCCCAACACCGGGGAGCTGTTTTTT. It translates to CASIFAPNTGELFF.